These 28 T cell receptor beta chains originate from one sample sequenced in a study of identical twins. One entry per CDR3 protein, called by TCRdb with MiXCR from the 5' RACE reads. The sample carries fewer than 650,000 distinct CDR3 sequences, just under 10% recorded once. Separately, the same data were catalogued under a study of yellow fever vaccine responses in identical twins.

Input material: PBMCs. All receptors derive from a woman under 30 in good health.

This clonotype showed up many times. This chain uses TRBV13 with TRBJ2-2; no reliable D call. V was cut by 5 bases and J by 8 bases, with 12 bases left in between. This CDR3 comprises 13 residues. From germline, CDR1 is PRHDT and CDR2 FYEKMQ (reference sequence). The DNA of the CDR3 is TGTGCCAGCAGCCCTCGCCGGGCGGGGGAGCTGTTTTTT. Translated, it gives CASSPRRAGELFF.

This clonotype was found a few times. The chain carries TRBV7-9 and TRBJ2-7; D perhaps matches TRBD2 (6 bases). With 0 bases removed from V and 5 bases from J, the gap between germline ends came to 17 bases. Germline-derived CDR1 and CDR2 are SEHNR and FQNEAQ (reference sequence). The CDR3 runs to 16 residues. The CDR3 nucleotides are TGTGCCAGCAGCTTAGCAAGCCCGGCTTGGGGGGACGAGCAGTACTTC. Amino acids: CASSLASPAWGDEQYF.

The genes are TRBV18 and TRBJ2-2; no clear D. Between the trimmed V and J ends, which lost 1 base and 1 base, there was a span of 10 bases. CDR3 size: 16 residues. Germline V gives CDR1 KGHSH, CDR2 LQKENI. CDR3 residues: CASSPLLTGNTGELFF. The CDR3 DNA sequence: TGTGCCAGCTCACCACTGTTGACGGGGAACACCGGGGAGCTGTTTTTT.

CDR3 in amino acids: CASSSPAGFSSYEQYF. DNA of the CDR3: TGTGCCAGCAGTTCCCCAGCGGGTTTCAGCTCCTACGAGCAGTACTTC. The rearrangement uses TRBV6-5 and TRBJ2-7; tentative D call: TRBD2 (6 bases). V lost 4 bases to trimming and J lost 0 bases, with 16 bases between them. The CDR3 sequence is 16 residues long. The germline CDR1 and CDR2 sequences are MNHEY and SVGAGI.

This clonotype showed up just a few times. The chain recombines TRBV5-1 with TRBJ2-2; 7 nucleotides line up with TRBD1. The CDR3 is 14 amino acids. Germline CDR1 and CDR2: SGHRS and YFSETQ. V trimming: 2 bases; J trimming: 4 bases; junction bases outside the gene matches: 2. The DNA of the CDR3 is TGCGCCAGCAGCTTACGACAGGGCACCGGGGAGCTGTTTTTT. Amino acid sequence: CASSLRQGTGELFF. The complete variable domain, with remaining parts taken from reference TRBV5-1 and TRBJ2-2, reads KAGVTQTPRYLIKTRGQQVTLSCSPISGHRSVSWYQQTPGQGLQFLFEYFSETQRNKGNFPGRFSGRQFSNSRSEMNVSTLELGDSALYLCASSLRQGTGELFFGEGSRLTVL.

The rearrangement uses TRBV3-1 and TRBJ2-1, with 11 bases fitting TRBD2. Looked up from germline, CDR1 is LGHDT and CDR2 is YNNKEL (reference sequence). The CDR3 has 15 residues. The trim removed 5 bases at V and 8 bases at J, leaving 8 bases unmatched. The CDR3 region is CASSDPASGRYEQFF. In DNA form, the CDR3 reads TGTGCCAGCAGCGACCCCGCTAGCGGGAGGTATGAGCAGTTCTTC.

This sequence joins TRBV10-3 and TRBJ2-1, with 9 bases matching TRBD2. V lost 4 bases and J lost 8; bases outside the gene matches: 12. The CDR3 totals 16 residues. Germline V gene data show CDR1 as ENHRY and CDR2 as SYGVKD. CDR3 protein: CAISGSGGRGPDEQFF. CDR3 DNA: TGTGCCATCAGTGGATCCGGCGGGAGGGGCCCAGATGAGCAGTTCTTC.

Of note for this clonotype: A read error is possible here, since a much larger clone lies one base away. The chain combines TRBV12-3 or TRBV12-4 with TRBJ2-4, with a weak D call TRBD1 (5 bases). The CDR3 runs to 12 residues. The CDR3 DNA reads TGTGCCAGCAGCCAGGACAAGAACATTCAGCACTTC. This encodes CASSQDKNIQHF.

This clonotype was detected a few times. The V gene is TRBV28, the J gene TRBJ1-2; 9 positions match TRBD1. The ends lost 5 bases at V and 8 bases at J; junction bases unmatched: 18. This CDR3 spans 17 amino acids. Germline V gene data show CDR1 as MDHEN and CDR2 as SYDVKM. The CDR3 DNA follows: TGTGCCAGCAGTGCGCCGGGACAGGGCCCCAGCGAGGGGGGCTACACCTTC. Translating it yields CASSAPGQGPSEGGYTF.

This clonotype came up many times. The chain is built from TRBV5-1 and TRBJ2-1; TRBD2 aligns across 11 bases. Germline V lookup: CDR1 SGHRS, CDR2 YFSETQ. This CDR3 has 14 amino acids. Trimming at V came to 0 bases and at J to 9 bases, leaving 2 bases not matched to a gene. CDR3 protein: CASSLEGTSGEQFF. DNA of the CDR3: TGCGCCAGCAGCTTGGAGGGGACTAGCGGTGAGCAGTTCTTC.

The chain links TRBV19 to TRBJ2-3; 8 bases are shared with TRBD1. V lost 6 bases and J lost 2; bases outside the gene matches: 10. The CDR3 sequence is 16 residues long. Per the germline V gene, CDR1 is LNHDA and CDR2 is SQIVND (reference sequence). CDR3 bases: TGTGCCAGTAGGACAGGGGTTGGCGCCCTCACAGATACGCAGTATTTT. Residues: CASRTGVGALTDTQYF.

This clonotype was seen a handful of times. V usage is TRBV5-6 and J usage is TRBJ2-1; D unclear. The V end lost 2 bases, the J end lost 8 bases, and 14 bases lay between the germline ends. Germline V lookup: CDR1 SGHDT, CDR2 YYEEEE. This CDR3 is 14 amino acids long. The CDR3 DNA follows: TGTGCCAGCAGCTTTGTAGGCAGTTGGGATGAGCAGTTCTTC. Translation: CASSFVGSWDEQFF.

This clonotype occurred a few times. This chain uses TRBV20-1 with TRBJ2-3; D ambiguous. The CDR3 is 15 residues long. V dropped 0 bases and J dropped 0 bases, with 10 bases sitting between them. The germline V gene has CDR1 DFQATT and CDR2 SNEGSKA (reference sequence). CDR3 loop: CSARDRMGSTDTQYF. CDR3 in DNA: TGCAGTGCTAGAGATCGGATGGGGAGCACAGATACGCAGTATTTT.

This clonotype has ten or more counts. The chain uses TRBV12-3 or TRBV12-4 and TRBJ2-1; perhaps TRBD2 as D (5 bases). This CDR3 has 17 amino acids. V lost 6 bases and J lost 7, with 25 bases in between. For the CDR3, the DNA is TGTGCCAGCAGCTCGGACGAGGGAGCCTTCGAGCAAAATGAGCAGTTCTTC. Its translation: CASSSDEGAFEQNEQFF.

The CDR3 is CASSLANSNQPQHF. For the CDR3, the DNA is TGTGCCAGCAGCTTAGCGAATAGCAATCAGCCCCAGCATTTT. The V and J genes are TRBV7-9 and TRBJ1-5, with no clear D. Trimming removed 0 bases at V and 0 bases at J, with 3 bases between. Germline lookup yields CDR1 SEHNR and CDR2 FQNEAQ (reference sequence). There are 14 residues in the CDR3.

This clonotype has only a few counts. This chain links TRBV11-2 with TRBJ2-5, with D possibly being TRBD2 (6 bases). This CDR3 comprises 14 residues. The V end lost 3 bases, the J end lost 3 bases, and 11 bases lay between the germline ends. CDR1 SGHAT and CDR2 FQNNGV come from the germline V gene. Here the CDR3 reads CASSFPGVKETQYF. The CDR3 coding sequence is TGTGCCAGCAGCTTCCCGGGGGTAAAAGAGACCCAGTACTTC.

This clonotype showed up just a few times. The chain joins TRBV6-1 to TRBJ2-7, with 8 positions matching TRBD1. This CDR3 is built from 16 residues. The V gene's germline CDR1 is MNHNS and CDR2 SASEGT. The V segment lost 6 bases and the J segment 3 bases; nucleotides outside the gene matches: 13. Written as DNA, the CDR3 is TGTGCCAGCAGACCAAAGGACAGGGCAGGGGGCTACGAGCAGTACTTC. Translating it yields CASRPKDRAGGYEQYF.

The chain recombines TRBV10-1 with TRBJ2-3, with 12 bases fitting TRBD2. The CDR3 runs to 18 residues. From germline, CDR1 is WNHNN and CDR2 SYGVQD (reference sequence). The junction had 17 bases not matched to a gene; V was cut back by 10 bases and J by 3 bases. The CDR3, as DNA: TGCGCCACCAGGGTGGAGACTAGCGGGAGAACTGAGACAGATACGCAGTATTTT. Its protein product is CATRVETSGRTETDTQYF.

V usage is TRBV20-1 and J usage is TRBJ2-5; 7 nucleotides line up with TRBD2. The CDR3 spans 13 residues. Germline CDR1 is DFQATT and CDR2 is SNEGSKA (reference sequence). J lost 1 base, V lost 3 bases, and 2 bases had no gene match. Here the CDR3 reads CSASAGVQETQYF. DNA for the CDR3: TGCAGTGCTAGTGCGGGGGTCCAAGAGACCCAGTACTTC.

This clonotype has just a few counts. The rearrangement uses TRBV5-5 and TRBJ2-1, with D possibly matching TRBD2 (5 bases). CDR1 SGHKS and CDR2 YYEKEE come from the germline V gene (reference sequence). V was cut by 4 bases and J by 8 bases, with 16 bases left in between. CDR3 length: 14 residues. The CDR3 region is CASSGFMGVDEQFF. The CDR3 DNA reads as TGTGCCAGCAGCGGCTTTATGGGAGTTGATGAGCAGTTCTTC.

This rearrangement joins TRBV7-8 to TRBJ2-7, with a possible D match to TRBD2 (5 bases). The germline V gene encodes CDR1 SGHVS and CDR2 FQNEAQ. V lost 1 base and J 0 bases, leaving 13 bases between the germline ends. The CDR3 has 16 amino acids. As DNA, the CDR3 is TGTGCCAGCAGCTTAGGGAGGCGTAGGAGCTCCTACGAGCAGTACTTC. Amino acid sequence: CASSLGRRRSSYEQYF.

V gene TRBV14 combines with J gene TRBJ2-5, with 8 bases aligning to TRBD2. J lost 4 bases, V lost 5 bases, and 6 bases had no gene match. The CDR3 sequence is 14 residues long. Germline V CDR1 and CDR2: SGHDN, FVKESK. CDR3 in amino acids: CASSYRGGRETQYF. The DNA of the CDR3 is TGTGCCAGCAGCTACCGGGGGGGGAGAGAGACCCAGTACTTC. Based on the CDR3 plus reference TRBV14 and TRBJ2-5, the full variable domain is EAGVTQFPSHSVIEKGQTVTLRCDPISGHDNLYWYRRVMGKEIKFLLHFVKESKQDESGMPNNRFLAERTGGTYSTLKVQPAELEDSGVYFCASSYRGGRETQYFGPGTRLLVL.

The table lists this clonotype with many counts. The rearrangement links TRBV7-9 to TRBJ2-1; D remains unclear. Germline loops: CDR1 SEHNR, CDR2 FQNEAQ (reference sequence). This CDR3 spans 13 amino acids. Trimming cost V 1 base and J 10 bases, with 11 bases left between them. CDR3 sequence (DNA): TGTGCCAGCAGCTTAGTAGCCAGATCGGAGCAGTTCTTC. Protein: CASSLVARSEQFF.

This clonotype was seen ten or more times. The J gene is TRBJ2-3, the V gene TRBV12-3 or TRBV12-4, with 8 bases fitting TRBD1. The J segment lost 5 bases and the V segment lost 3 bases, leaving 4 bases of the junction unmatched. This CDR3 is built from 14 residues. Here the CDR3 DNA reads TGTGCCAGCAGTTTTTCAGGGGGCGAAGATACGCAGTATTTT. Its protein is CASSFSGGEDTQYF.

This clonotype was recorded at least ten times. The V gene is TRBV6-4, the J gene TRBJ2-3; 9 bases align to TRBD1. V shed 8 bases, J shed 3 bases, and the junction held 15 bases outside the gene matches. This CDR3 comprises 17 residues. Germline V lookup: CDR1 MRHNA, CDR2 SNTAGT. CDR3 amino acids: CASAATPGDRVTDTQYF. DNA of the CDR3: TGTGCCAGCGCCGCCACACCCGGGGACAGGGTAACAGATACGCAGTATTTT.

This clonotype showed up just a few times. The gene calls are TRBV9 and TRBJ2-1, with 9 bases identical to TRBD2. Germline V gene sequence: CDR1 SGDLS, CDR2 YYNGEE. The CDR3 has 15 amino acids. The trim removed 4 bases at V and 1 base at J, leaving 3 bases unmatched. CDR3 coding DNA: TGTGCCAGCAGCATTAGCGGGGGTTCCTACAATGAGCAGTTCTTC. The encoded protein is CASSISGGSYNEQFF.

The V call is TRBV11-2, the J call TRBJ2-2, with TRBD2 matching over 10 bases. The J segment lost 2 bases and the V segment lost 1 base, leaving 7 bases of the junction unmatched. CDR3 length: 18 residues. Germline values: CDR1 SGHAT, CDR2 FQNNGV. CDR3 region: CASSLVLAGAKNTGELFF. CDR3 bases: TGTGCCAGCAGCTTAGTTCTAGCGGGGGCCAAAAACACCGGGGAGCTGTTTTTT.

This sequence joins TRBV27 and TRBJ2-1, with 7 bases fitting TRBD2. CDR3 length: 15 amino acids. Germline V gene lookup returns CDR1 MNHEY and CDR2 SMNVEV (reference sequence). With 7 bases clipped from V and 3 bases from J, the junction kept 9 bases outside the gene matches. The CDR3 DNA sequence: TGTGCCAGCAAGCCAAGCGGGGCACGCTACAATGAGCAGTTCTTC. Translated: CASKPSGARYNEQFF.